The 29 T cell receptor beta chains below all came from one sample that was sequenced in a study of Graves' ophthalmopathy and Graves' hyperthyroidism. Scientists amplified the TCR beta CDR3 regions from RNA transcripts. First-round RT-PCR with HTBI primers preceded a second-round multiplex PCR. A single record per CDR3 protein comes from TCRdb applying MiXCR to the multiplex PCR reads. In the table there are roughly 700,000 distinct CDR3 sequences, 40% of which are singletons. The specimen sequenced was peripheral blood. The source of these receptors is an adult man with Graves' ophthalmopathy.

Only one count was recorded for this clonotype. J is TRBJ2-6 and V is TRBV25-1, with 7 nucleotides matching TRBD1. CDR3 length: 13 residues. The germline V gene has CDR1 MGHDK and CDR2 SYGVNS. The V segment lost 8 bases and the J segment 4 bases; nucleotides outside the gene matches: 2. The DNA for the CDR3 is TGTGCCAGCGGGACAGTCGGGGCCAACGTCCTGACTTTC. Translation: CASGTVGANVLTF.

This clonotype was seen only a few times. The chain carries TRBV4-2 and TRBJ1-5, with unresolved D. Germline CDR1 reads LGHNA; CDR2 reads YNFKEQ. V lost 0 bases and J lost 6, with 9 bases in between. CDR3 size: 14 residues. Here the CDR3 DNA reads TGTGCCAGCAGCCAAGAGGGGAAGAGTCAGCCCCAGCATTTT. It yields the protein CASSQEGKSQPQHF.

Concerning this clonotype itself: A clone one base away is much larger, so this may be a read error. Here the CDR3 reads CATSRDPTNNRYEQYF. The DNA for the CDR3 is TGTGCCACCAGCAGAGATCCAACCAACAACCGCTACGAGCAGTACTTC. The rearrangement uses TRBV15 and TRBJ2-7, with D uncertain. This CDR3 has 16 residues. In germline, CDR1 is LNHNV, CDR2 YYDKDF (reference sequence). V lost 0 bases to trimming and J lost 3 bases, with 15 bases between them.

This chain links TRBV25-1 with TRBJ2-2; TRBD2 might be the D (5 bases). This CDR3 has 14 amino acids. Germline CDR1 reads MGHDK; CDR2 reads SYGVNS. V shed 8 bases and J shed 7 bases, with 17 bases lying between them. The CDR3 is CASSPRQEVGELFF. The CDR3 DNA reads TGTGCCAGCTCGCCTCGGCAGGAGGTCGGGGAGCTGTTTTTT.

The chain is built from TRBV20-1 and TRBJ1-2, with no clear D. CDR3 length equals 10 residues. From germline, CDR1 is DFQATT and CDR2 SNEGSKA (reference sequence). V lost 6 bases, J lost 4 bases, and 6 bases lay in between. The CDR3: CSAGLYGYTF. Written as DNA, the CDR3 is TGCAGTGCAGGGCTCTATGGCTACACCTTC.

Note on this clonotype: A much bigger clone sits one base away, suggesting this may be a read error. The V and J genes are TRBV29-1 and TRBJ2-6; unclear D gene. The CDR3 is made up of 13 amino acids. The V end lost 3 bases, the J end lost 2 bases, and 5 bases lay between the germline ends. Germline V lookup: CDR1 SQVTM, CDR2 ANQGSEA. CDR3 protein: CSVDEAGANVLTF. The CDR3 DNA reads TGCAGCGTTGATGAAGCTGGGGCCAACGTCCTGACTTTC. The whole variable domain, remainder taken from reference TRBV29-1 and TRBJ2-6, is SAVISQKPSRDICQRGTSLTIQCQVDSQVTMMFWYRQQPGQSLTLIATANQGSEATYESGFVIDKFPISRPNLTFSTLTVSNMSPEDSSIYLCSVDEAGANVLTFGAGSRLTVL.

The chain couples TRBV29-1 to TRBJ1-1, with 11 bases lining up with TRBD1. The CDR3 length is 11 residues. Looked up from germline, CDR1 is SQVTM and CDR2 is ANQGSEA. The trim removed 6 bases at V and 6 bases at J, leaving 0 bases unmatched. The CDR3 sequence: CSVDRGPEAFF. The CDR3 nucleotides read TGCAGCGTGGACAGGGGGCCTGAAGCTTTCTTT.

This clonotype was picked up a small number of times. The chain employs TRBV29-1 and TRBJ2-2; D possibly corresponds to TRBD2 (6 bases). Trimming removed 0 bases from V and 5 bases from J, with 13 bases in between. The CDR3 length is 15 residues. CDR1 SQVTM and CDR2 ANQGSEA come from the germline V gene. CDR3 region: CSVEDWRGETGELFF. In DNA form, the CDR3 reads TGCAGCGTTGAAGATTGGAGGGGAGAGACCGGGGAGCTGTTTTTT.

This clonotype was observed at least ten times. This chain connects TRBV2 to TRBJ2-7, with 8 bases lining up with TRBD1. CDR1 and CDR2 from the germline V gene are SNHLY and FYNNEI. This CDR3 region has 13 residues. The V and J ends lost 9 bases and 1 base, in that order; junction bases with no gene match: 5. CDR3 DNA: TGTGCCAGTAAAGACAGGGGATCCTACGAGCAGTACTTC. The encoded protein is CASKDRGSYEQYF.

This chain links TRBV9 with TRBJ1-6, with 7 bases that match TRBD1. The germline gives CDR1 SGDLS, CDR2 YYNGEE. The trim removed 5 bases at V and 9 bases at J, leaving 8 bases unmatched. The CDR3 length is 14 residues. The CDR3 DNA reads as TGTGCCAGCAGTACCCGGACAGGCGTTTCACCCCTCCACTTT. The encoded protein is CASSTRTGVSPLHF.

This clonotype turned up a few times. The CDR3 nucleotides are TGTGCCAGCAGATGGGGGGAAAACTATGGCTACACCTTC. Residues: CASRWGENYGYTF. The V and J genes are TRBV6-9 and TRBJ1-2, with D perhaps matching TRBD1 (5 bases). Germline values: CDR1 MNHGY, CDR2 SVAAGI. The CDR3 has 13 residues. Trimming pared 6 bases from V and 2 bases from J, leaving 10 bases between.

The genes are TRBV7-2 and TRBJ2-7; D might be TRBD2 (7 bases). The DNA matches TRBJ2-1 better at its end, which makes the J call doubtful. The CDR3 consists of 14 residues. Germline lookup yields CDR1 SGHTA and CDR2 FQGNSA. CDR3 amino acids: CASSLMGGGNEQFF. The CDR3 DNA reads TGTGCCAGCAGCTTGATGGGAGGGGGGAATGAGCAGTTCTTC.

This chain uses TRBV15 with TRBJ2-2; D gene unclear. The length of the CDR3 is 14 residues. Per the germline V gene, CDR1 is LNHNV and CDR2 is YYDKDF (reference sequence). The V gene lost 1 base and the J gene lost 6 bases, with 9 bases spanning the gap. CDR3 nucleotides: TGTGCCACCAGCAGAGGGTTTTCCGCCGGGGAGCTGTTTTTT. Translation gives CATSRGFSAGELFF.

This clonotype was seen only once. One base away lies a much larger clone, so this may be a sequencing read error. The genes are TRBV2 and TRBJ2-5, with D perhaps given as TRBD1 or TRBD2 (5 bases each). V was trimmed by 5 bases and J by 5 bases, leaving 18 bases between them. Per germline, CDR1 SNHLY and CDR2 FYNNEI. This CDR3 spans 15 amino acids. In DNA form, the CDR3 reads TGTGCCAGCAGTCGACCGGGACCAGTGGTGGAGACCCAGTACTTC. Its protein is CASSRPGPVVETQYF.

This clonotype was recorded at least ten times. The rearrangement joins TRBV2 to TRBJ1-6; 7 bases map to TRBD1. Germline values: CDR1 SNHLY, CDR2 FYNNEI. The V and J ends lost 6 bases and 4 bases, in that order; junction bases with no gene match: 3. The CDR3 has 14 residues. In DNA, the CDR3 is TGTGCCAGCAGGGGGGACAGTTATAATTCACCCCTCCACTTT. Protein sequence: CASRGDSYNSPLHF. Variable domain in full (rest from reference TRBV2 and TRBJ1-6): EPEVTQTPSHQVTQMGQEVILRCVPISNHLYFYWYRQILGQKVEFLVSFYNNEISEKSEIFDDQFSVERPDGSNFTLKIRSTKLEDSAMYFCASRGDSYNSPLHFGNGTRLTVT.

The chain is built from TRBV19 and TRBJ1-1; 11 bases are shared with TRBD1. The CDR3 runs 18 residues. Germline V gene data show CDR1 as LNHDA and CDR2 as SQIVND (reference sequence). V was pared by 4 bases and J by 4 bases, with 14 bases of the junction left unmatched. The CDR3, as DNA: TGTGCCAGTAGTACAACTCGTCTCGGGACAGGGGGAGGCACTGAAGCTTTCTTT. Translating it yields CASSTTRLGTGGGTEAFF. Full variable domain (rest looked up from reference TRBV19 and TRBJ1-1): DGGITQSPKYLFRKEGQNVTLSCEQNLNHDAMYWYRQDPGQGLRLIYYSQIVNDFQKGDIAEGYSVSREKKESFPLTVTSAQKNPTAFYLCASSTTRLGTGGGTEAFFGQGTRLTVV.

This clonotype was seen more than once but under ten times. This chain connects TRBV29-1 to TRBJ2-3; 7 positions agree with TRBD2. Germline assignment: CDR1 SQVTM and CDR2 ANQGSEA. The CDR3 has 13 residues. The junction had 4 bases not matched to a gene; V was cut back by 6 bases and J by 1 base. The CDR3 coding sequence is TGCAGCGTGCGGCTAGCGGGCACAGATACGCAGTATTTT. Residues: CSVRLAGTDTQYF.

This clonotype was seen only a few times. CDR3 region: CASSLSLWGEGQPQHF. Here the CDR3 DNA reads TGTGCCAGCAGCTTGAGTTTGTGGGGGGAGGGTCAGCCCCAGCATTTT. V and J are TRBV7-9 and TRBJ1-5; maybe TRBD1 (5 bases). V gave up 3 bases and J gave up 6 bases, with 18 bases separating them. Germline lookup yields CDR1 SEHNR and CDR2 FQNEAQ (reference sequence). The CDR3 covers 16 residues. The whole variable domain, filled in from reference TRBV7-9 and TRBJ1-5, reads DTGVSQNPRHKITKRGQNVTFRCDPISEHNRLYWYRQTLGQGPEFLTYFQNEAQLEKSRLLSDRFSAERPKGSFSTLEIQRTEQGDSAMYLCASSLSLWGEGQPQHFGDGTRLSIL.

This rearrangement joins TRBV7-9 to TRBJ1-4; weak D call: TRBD1 (6 bases). The CDR3 has 15 amino acids. V lost 5 bases and J lost 10, with 20 bases in between. Germline values: CDR1 SEHNR, CDR2 FQNEAQ (reference sequence). CDR3 amino acids: CASSTTDRFDGKLFF. CDR3 coding DNA: TGTGCCAGCAGCACTACAGACAGGTTTGATGGAAAACTGTTTTTT.

In its sample, this clonotype was seen a few times. The rearrangement uses TRBV14 and TRBJ1-2, with D unclear. Germline-derived CDR1 and CDR2 are SGHDN and FVKESK. CDR3 length: 14 residues. V was trimmed by 6 bases and J by 7 bases, leaving 18 bases between them. CDR3 protein: CASRSRTGESGYTF. For the CDR3, the DNA is TGTGCCAGCAGATCCCGGACGGGCGAGAGTGGCTACACCTTC.

This clonotype was picked up a small number of times. The V call is TRBV7-2, the J call TRBJ2-5; possibly TRBD2 for D (6 bases). The CDR3 runs 15 residues. With 1 base removed from V and 7 bases from J, the gap between germline ends came to 16 bases. The germline CDR1 and CDR2 sequences are SGHTA and FQGNSA. CDR3 residues: CASSLVLGGGGTQYF. DNA for the CDR3: TGTGCCAGCAGCTTAGTTCTGGGAGGCGGCGGGACCCAGTACTTC.

The chain carries TRBV20-1 and TRBJ2-7; the D is unclear. The CDR3 consists of 16 residues. Germline V gene lookup returns CDR1 DFQATT and CDR2 SNEGSKA (reference sequence). V was shortened by 4 bases and J by 0 bases, with 19 bases between the two germline ends. CDR3 DNA sequence: TGCAGTGCTATATCCGACCCTTCCCCTGGCTCCTACGAGCAGTACTTC. Translation gives CSAISDPSPGSYEQYF.

Notes on this clonotype: A read error may account for a junction end that differs from germline. V gene TRBV10-3 combines with J gene TRBJ2-7, with 8 positions matching TRBD1. Germline V gene data show CDR1 as ENHRY and CDR2 as SYGVKD. The CDR3 totals 15 residues. CDR3 nucleotides: TGTGCCAGCAGTCCCCCACCGGGACAGGACTACGAGCAGTACTTC. As protein: CASSPPPGQDYEQYF.

This clonotype turned up a few times. This chain joins TRBV7-9 and TRBJ1-1; no clear D gene. This CDR3 has 15 residues. With 5 bases removed from V and 0 bases from J, the gap between germline ends came to 13 bases. Germline CDR1 reads SEHNR; CDR2 reads FQNEAQ (reference sequence). This chain's CDR3 is CASSLKGGMNTEAFF. The CDR3, as DNA: TGTGCCAGCAGCCTGAAGGGAGGGATGAACACTGAAGCTTTCTTT. The entire variable domain, with the rest obtained from reference TRBV7-9 and TRBJ1-1, is as follows: DTGVSQNPRHKITKRGQNVTFRCDPISEHNRLYWYRQTLGQGPEFLTYFQNEAQLEKSRLLSDRFSAERPKGSFSTLEIQRTEQGDSAMYLCASSLKGGMNTEAFFGQGTRLTVV.

This clonotype was counted a few times. The CDR3: CSAPSRRTNTEAFF. DNA of the CDR3: TGCAGTGCCCCTTCCAGGAGGACCAACACTGAAGCTTTCTTT. The J gene is TRBJ1-1, the V gene TRBV20-1, with D uncertain. The CDR3 is made up of 14 amino acids. Trimming left V 6 bases short and J 2 bases short, with 16 bases between. Per the germline V gene, CDR1 is DFQATT and CDR2 is SNEGSKA (reference sequence).

The chain has TRBV6-6 and TRBJ1-1; D gene ambiguous. The V end lost 2 bases, the J end lost 1 base, and 11 bases lay between the germline ends. CDR1 MNHNY and CDR2 SVGAGI come from the germline V gene (reference sequence). The CDR3 spans 15 residues. The CDR3 spells CASSYAGAPNTEAFF. The DNA for the CDR3 is TGTGCCAGCAGTTACGCGGGAGCTCCGAACACTGAAGCTTTCTTT.

Many counts were recorded for this clonotype. V gene TRBV10-2 combines with J gene TRBJ1-2, with unresolved D. Germline V lookup: CDR1 WSHSY, CDR2 SAAADI. Trimming removed 0 bases at V and 3 bases at J, with 14 bases between. This CDR3 has 16 amino acids. CDR3 bases: TGCGCCAGCAGTGAGTCTCCCGCTTTTACGCACTATGGCTACACCTTC. The encoded protein is CASSESPAFTHYGYTF.

Details on this clonotype: With a much larger clone just one base away, this may be a read error. The V gene is TRBV2, the J gene TRBJ1-2, with 10 positions matching TRBD1. CDR3 length: 15 residues. Germline V gives CDR1 SNHLY, CDR2 FYNNEI. CDR3 sequence reads: CVSSALGQGNYGYTF. The CDR3 DNA reads as TGTGTCAGCAGTGCCCTGGGACAGGGGAACTATGGCTACACCTTC.

V gene TRBV2 combines with J gene TRBJ1-6; perhaps TRBD1 as D (5 bases). CDR3 length: 17 residues. CDR1 and CDR2 from the germline V gene are SNHLY and FYNNEI. The ends were cut back, 5 bases at V and 5 bases at J, with 19 bases in the middle. CDR3 amino acids: CASSLPDPSRDNSPLHF. The CDR3 DNA sequence: TGTGCCAGCAGTTTACCGGACCCAAGCAGGGATAATTCACCCCTCCACTTT. The variable domain in full, completed from reference TRBV2 and TRBJ1-6, reads EPEVTQTPSHQVTQMGQEVILRCVPISNHLYFYWYRQILGQKVEFLVSFYNNEISEKSEIFDDQFSVERPDGSNFTLKIRSTKLEDSAMYFCASSLPDPSRDNSPLHFGNGTRLTVT.